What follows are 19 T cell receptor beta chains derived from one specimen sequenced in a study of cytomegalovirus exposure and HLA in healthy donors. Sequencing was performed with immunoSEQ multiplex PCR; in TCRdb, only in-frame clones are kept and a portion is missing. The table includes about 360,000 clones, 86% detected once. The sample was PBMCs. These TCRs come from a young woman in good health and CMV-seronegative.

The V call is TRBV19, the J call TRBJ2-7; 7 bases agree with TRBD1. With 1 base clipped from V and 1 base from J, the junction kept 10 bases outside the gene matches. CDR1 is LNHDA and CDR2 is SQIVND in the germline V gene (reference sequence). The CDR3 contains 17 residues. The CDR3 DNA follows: TGTGCCAGTAGTATAGCATACCGGGACAGTAGATCCTACGAGCAGTACTTC. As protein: CASSIAYRDSRSYEQYF.

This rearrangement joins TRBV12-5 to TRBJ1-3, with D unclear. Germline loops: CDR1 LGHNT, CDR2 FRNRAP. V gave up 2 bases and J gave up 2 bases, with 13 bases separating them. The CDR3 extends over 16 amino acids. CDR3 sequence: CASGLILPPAGNTIYF. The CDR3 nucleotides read TGTGCTAGTGGTTTGATATTGCCCCCAGCTGGAAACACCATATATTTT.

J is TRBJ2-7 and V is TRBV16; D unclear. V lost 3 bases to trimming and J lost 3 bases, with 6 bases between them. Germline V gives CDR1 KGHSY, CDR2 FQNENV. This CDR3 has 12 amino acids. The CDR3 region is CASSHNGYEQYF. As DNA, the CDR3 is TGTGCCAGCAGCCACAACGGCTACGAGCAGTACTTC.

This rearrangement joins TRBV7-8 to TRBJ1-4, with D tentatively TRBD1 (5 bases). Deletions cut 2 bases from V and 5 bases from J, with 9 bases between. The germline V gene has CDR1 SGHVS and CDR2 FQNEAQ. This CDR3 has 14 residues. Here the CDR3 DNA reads TGTGCCAGCAGCTTACCAGGGCCGAATGAAAAACTGTTTTTT. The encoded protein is CASSLPGPNEKLFF.

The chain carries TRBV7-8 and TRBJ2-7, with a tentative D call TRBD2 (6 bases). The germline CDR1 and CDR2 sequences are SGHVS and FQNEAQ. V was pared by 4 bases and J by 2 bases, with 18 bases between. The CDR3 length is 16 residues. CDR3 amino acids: CASSSGTLANPYEQYF. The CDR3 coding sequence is TGTGCCAGCAGCTCCGGGACTCTGGCTAACCCCTACGAGCAGTACTTC.

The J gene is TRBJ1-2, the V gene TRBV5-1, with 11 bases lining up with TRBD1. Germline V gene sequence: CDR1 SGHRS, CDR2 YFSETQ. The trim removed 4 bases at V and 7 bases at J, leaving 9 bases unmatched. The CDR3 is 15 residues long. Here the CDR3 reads CASSKRDRGSGGYTF. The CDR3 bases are TGCGCCAGCAGCAAGAGGGACAGGGGGTCTGGTGGCTACACCTTC.

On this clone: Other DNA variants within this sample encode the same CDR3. The CDR3 loop is CASSIPGQGLYEQYF. The CDR3 nucleotides read TGTGCCAGTAGCATCCCAGGACAGGGACTATACGAGCAGTACTTC. V and J are TRBV19 and TRBJ2-7, with D possibly TRBD1 on 8 matching bases. With 6 bases removed from V and 4 bases from J, the gap between germline ends came to 19 bases. CDR3 length equals 15 residues. From germline, CDR1 is LNHDA and CDR2 SQIVND (reference sequence).

CDR3 sequence reads: CASSLGEDTQYF. CDR3 sequence (DNA): TGTGCCAGCAGCTTAGGCGAAGATACGCAGTATTTT. The chain joins TRBV7-9 to TRBJ2-3; no reliable D call. The CDR3 is made up of 12 amino acids. From germline, CDR1 is SEHNR and CDR2 FQNEAQ (reference sequence). V was cut by 1 base and J by 5 bases, with 4 bases left in between.

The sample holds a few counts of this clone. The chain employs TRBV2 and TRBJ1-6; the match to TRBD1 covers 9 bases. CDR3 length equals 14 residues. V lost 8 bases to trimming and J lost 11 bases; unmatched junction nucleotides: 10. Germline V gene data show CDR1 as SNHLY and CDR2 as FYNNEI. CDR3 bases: TGTGCCAGCTCTCCCACAGGGGGCTTGACACCCCTCCACTTT. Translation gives CASSPTGGLTPLHF.

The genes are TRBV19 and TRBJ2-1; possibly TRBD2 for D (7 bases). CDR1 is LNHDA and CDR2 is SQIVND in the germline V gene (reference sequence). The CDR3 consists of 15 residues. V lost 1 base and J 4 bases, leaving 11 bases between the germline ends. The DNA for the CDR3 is TGTGCCAGTAGTATAGGCGAGGGGGGGTACAATGAGCAGTTCTTC. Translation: CASSIGEGGYNEQFF.

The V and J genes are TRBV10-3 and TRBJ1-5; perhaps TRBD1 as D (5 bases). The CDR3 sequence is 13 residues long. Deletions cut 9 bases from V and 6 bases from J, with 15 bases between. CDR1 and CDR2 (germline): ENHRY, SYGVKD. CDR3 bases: TGTGCCATAAACCAGGGTGATGGTCAGCCCCAGCATTTT. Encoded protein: CAINQGDGQPQHF.

CDR3 coding DNA: TGTGCCAGCAGCGCGACAGGGGGCGCTTGGACTAATGAAAAACTGTTTTTT. It encodes CASSATGGAWTNEKLFF. This chain links TRBV9 with TRBJ1-4; 10 bases map to TRBD1. V was clipped by 3 bases and J by 2 bases; unmatched bases: 7. Germline-derived CDR1 and CDR2 are SGDLS and YYNGEE. This CDR3 is built from 17 residues.

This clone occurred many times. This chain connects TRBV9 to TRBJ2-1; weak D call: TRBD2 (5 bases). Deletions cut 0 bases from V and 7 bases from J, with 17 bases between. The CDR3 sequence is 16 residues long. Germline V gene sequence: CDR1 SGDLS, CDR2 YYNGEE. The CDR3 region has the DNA TGTGCCAGCAGCGTAGCTTACCGGGTCGGCGGGAATGAGCAGTTCTTC. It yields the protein CASSVAYRVGGNEQFF.

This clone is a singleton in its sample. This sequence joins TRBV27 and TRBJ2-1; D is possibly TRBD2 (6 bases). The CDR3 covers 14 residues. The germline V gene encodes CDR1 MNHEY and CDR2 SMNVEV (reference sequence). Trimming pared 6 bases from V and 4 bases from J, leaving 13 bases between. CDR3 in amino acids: CASSQGGGYNEQFF. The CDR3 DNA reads TGTGCCAGCAGCCAGGGTGGGGGGTACAATGAGCAGTTCTTC.

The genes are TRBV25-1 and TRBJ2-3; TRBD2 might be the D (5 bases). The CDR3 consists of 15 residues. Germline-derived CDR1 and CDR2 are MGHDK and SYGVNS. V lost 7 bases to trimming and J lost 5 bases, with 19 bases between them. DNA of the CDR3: TGTGCCAGCACCCCCGGCGTTTTTGCGGGAGATACGCAGTATTTT. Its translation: CASTPGVFAGDTQYF.

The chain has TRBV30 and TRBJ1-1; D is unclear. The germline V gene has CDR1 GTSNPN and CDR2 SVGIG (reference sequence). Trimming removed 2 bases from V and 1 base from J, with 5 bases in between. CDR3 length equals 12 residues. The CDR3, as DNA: TGTGCCTGGAGTCCCAGGAACACTGAAGCTTTCTTT. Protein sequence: CAWSPRNTEAFF. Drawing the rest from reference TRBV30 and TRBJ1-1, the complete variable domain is SQTIHQWPATLVQPVGSPLSLECTVEGTSNPNLYWYRQAAGRGLQLLFYSVGIGQISSEVPQNLSASRPQDRQFILSSKKLLLSDSGFYLCAWSPRNTEAFFGQGTRLTVV.

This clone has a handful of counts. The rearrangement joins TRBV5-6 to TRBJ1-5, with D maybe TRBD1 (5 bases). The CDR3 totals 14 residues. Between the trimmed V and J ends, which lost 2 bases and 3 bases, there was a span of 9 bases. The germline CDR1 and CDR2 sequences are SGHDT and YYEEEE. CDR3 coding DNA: TGTGCCAGCAGCTTTGAAGGGGACAATCAGCCCCAGCATTTT. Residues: CASSFEGDNQPQHF.

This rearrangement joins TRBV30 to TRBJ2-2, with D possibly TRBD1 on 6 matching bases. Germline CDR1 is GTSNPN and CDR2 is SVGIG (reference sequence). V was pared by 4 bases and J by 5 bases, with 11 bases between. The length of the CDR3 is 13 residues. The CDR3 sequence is CAWIPGVTGELFF. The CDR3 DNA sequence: TGTGCCTGGATTCCAGGGGTAACCGGGGAGCTGTTTTTT.

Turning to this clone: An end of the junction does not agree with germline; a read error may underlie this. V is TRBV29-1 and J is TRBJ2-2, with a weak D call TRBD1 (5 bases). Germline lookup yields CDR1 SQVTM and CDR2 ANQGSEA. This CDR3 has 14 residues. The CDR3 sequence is CSVCTGTKTGELFF. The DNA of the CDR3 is TGCAGCGTTTGTACAGGTACGAAGACCGGGGAGCTGTTTTTT.